The clone carrying this TCR beta chain was seen more than once but under ten times. The antigen remains unidentified. The PCR contained 60 Vbeta and 13 Jbeta primers. Using immunoSEQ multiplex PCR, the repertoire was profiled, and TCRdb retains in-frame clones only, with some absent. The sample contains 150,000 or so clones, roughly four fifths of which appear only once. V was cut by 8 bases and J by 1 base, with 14 bases left in between. This CDR3 is built from 14 residues. Germline V gene data show CDR1 as MNHEY and CDR2 as SVGAGI. The source of the sample is a study of cytomegalovirus exposure and HLA in healthy donors. Overall study context: A data release that came early held tens of millions of unique TCRs from HLA-typed donors. Study-wide points: Certain indistinguishable V segments, among them TRBV6-2 and TRBV6-3, were excluded.

This clonotype was obtained from a man aged 25-45 years in good health and CMV-seronegative. The rearrangement links TRBV6-5 to TRBJ2-5; D uncertain. The sample comprised PBMCs. CDR3 residues: CASSFSGTQETQYF. The CDR3, as DNA: TGTGCCAGCTCCTTTAGTGGTACCCAAGAGACCCAGTACTTC.